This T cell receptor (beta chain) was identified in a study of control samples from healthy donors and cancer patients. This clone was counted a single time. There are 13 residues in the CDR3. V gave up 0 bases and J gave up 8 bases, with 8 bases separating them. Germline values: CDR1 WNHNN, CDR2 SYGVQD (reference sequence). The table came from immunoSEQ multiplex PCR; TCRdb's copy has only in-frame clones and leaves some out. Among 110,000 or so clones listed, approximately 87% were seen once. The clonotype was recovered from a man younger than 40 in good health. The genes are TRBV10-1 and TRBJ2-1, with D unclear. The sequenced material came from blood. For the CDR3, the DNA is TGCGCCAGCAGTGAGTCGCCGGACCATGAGCAGTTCTTC. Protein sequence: CASSESPDHEQFF.